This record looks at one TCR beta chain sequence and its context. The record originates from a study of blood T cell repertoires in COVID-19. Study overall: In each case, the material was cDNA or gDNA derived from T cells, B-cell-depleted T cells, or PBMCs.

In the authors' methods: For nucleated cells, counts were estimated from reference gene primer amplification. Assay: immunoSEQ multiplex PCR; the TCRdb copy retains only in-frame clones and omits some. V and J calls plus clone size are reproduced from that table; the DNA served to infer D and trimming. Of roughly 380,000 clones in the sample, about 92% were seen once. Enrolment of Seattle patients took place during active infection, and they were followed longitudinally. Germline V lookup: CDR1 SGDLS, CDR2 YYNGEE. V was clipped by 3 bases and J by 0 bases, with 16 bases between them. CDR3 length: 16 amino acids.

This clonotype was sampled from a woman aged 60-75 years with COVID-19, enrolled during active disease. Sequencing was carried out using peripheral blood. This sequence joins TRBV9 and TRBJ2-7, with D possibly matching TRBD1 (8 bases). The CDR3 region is CASSGRGGQASYEQYF. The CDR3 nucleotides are TGTGCCAGCAGCGGGAGGGGGGGACAGGCCTCCTACGAGCAGTACTTC.